Each of the 10 T cell receptor beta chains below was sequenced from the same sample in a study of T-cell memory formation after mild COVID-19. In TCRdb, the 5' RACE reads were re-called with MiXCR into one record per CDR3 protein. The table has 280,000 or so distinct CDR3 sequences, over 15% seen once. Input material: PBMCs or a T cell subset sorted from them (not recorded which). Source of these receptors: a man younger than 35 who had mild COVID-19 (a few samples of this study predate the infection). Cell type and time point are not known.

This chain joins TRBV28 and TRBJ2-2, with D perhaps TRBD2 (5 bases). V was pared by 5 bases and J by 7 bases, with 17 bases between. From germline, CDR1 is MDHEN and CDR2 SYDVKM. The length of the CDR3 is 15 residues. The CDR3 DNA sequence: TGTGCCAGCAGTCCGCCTACGGGGAGAGGCGGGGAGCTGTTTTTT. Protein product: CASSPPTGRGGELFF.

J is TRBJ2-1 and V is TRBV18; a possible D gene is TRBD2 (7 bases). With 4 bases removed from V and 2 bases from J, the gap between germline ends came to 12 bases. This CDR3 spans 15 amino acids. CDR1 KGHSH and CDR2 LQKENI come from the germline V gene. In DNA, the CDR3 is TGTGCCAGCTCACGAGGGGGGGATGCCTACAATGAGCAGTTCTTC. Encoded protein: CASSRGGDAYNEQFF.

This clonotype was counted only a few times. V is TRBV12-3 or TRBV12-4 and J is TRBJ1-2; D perhaps matches TRBD1 (6 bases). This CDR3 region has 14 residues. Trimming pared 5 bases from V and 8 bases from J, leaving 18 bases between. CDR3 residues: CASSPSLTGSGYTF. As DNA, the CDR3 is TGTGCCAGCAGTCCCTCGCTGACAGGAAGCGGCTACACCTTC.

This chain joins TRBV7-9 and TRBJ1-6; TRBD1 might be the D (5 bases). Trimming shortened V by 6 bases and J by 9 bases, and 15 bases separated the two germline ends. Germline V gene data show CDR1 as SEHNR and CDR2 as FQNEAQ (reference sequence). The CDR3 covers 14 residues. The CDR3 reads CASSGGGFTSPLHF. The DNA for the CDR3 is TGTGCCAGCAGTGGTGGGGGATTTACTTCACCCCTCCACTTT.

The rearrangement uses TRBV20-1 and TRBJ2-2; either TRBD1 or TRBD2 may fit D (5 bases each). The germline CDR1 and CDR2 sequences are DFQATT and SNEGSKA (reference sequence). The CDR3 length is 13 residues. V gave up 3 bases and J gave up 7 bases, with 12 bases separating them. CDR3 in amino acids: CSASQGVNGELFF. The CDR3 DNA is TGCAGTGCTAGTCAGGGAGTGAACGGGGAGCTGTTTTTT.

This chain joins TRBV5-1 and TRBJ2-7; 8 bases align to TRBD1. The CDR3 has 15 amino acids. Germline loops: CDR1 SGHRS, CDR2 YFSETQ. Unmatched junction bases numbered 7, after V lost 0 bases and J lost 5 bases. This chain's CDR3 is CASSLGQGSFDEQYF. CDR3 in DNA: TGCGCCAGCAGCTTGGGACAGGGGTCGTTCGACGAGCAGTACTTC.

This clonotype has only a few counts. This chain connects TRBV12-3 or TRBV12-4 to TRBJ2-7; a weak D match, TRBD2 (6 bases). Trimming left V 3 bases short and J 5 bases short, with 14 bases between. There are 14 residues in the CDR3. The CDR3 region is CASSFAGLVDEQYF. In DNA form, the CDR3 reads TGTGCCAGCAGTTTTGCGGGGTTGGTCGACGAGCAGTACTTC.

This clonotype appeared a few times. This chain joins TRBV5-5 and TRBJ1-5; D is uncertain. The CDR3 totals 12 residues. Trimming removed 4 bases from V and 3 bases from J, with 5 bases in between. The germline V gene encodes CDR1 SGHKS and CDR2 YYEKEE (reference sequence). The CDR3 reads CASSPLNQPQHF. In DNA, the CDR3 is TGTGCCAGCAGCCCCCTCAATCAGCCCCAGCATTTT.

This clonotype has only a few counts. The CDR3 DNA follows: TGTGCCAGCAGCGCCCGGACAGGGAGCTATGGCTACACCTTC. Translation: CASSARTGSYGYTF. The V and J genes are TRBV11-2 and TRBJ1-2; 8 bases align to TRBD1. After removal of 5 bases from V and 4 bases from J, the junction contained 6 bases not matched to a gene. The CDR3 extends over 14 amino acids. Germline V gives CDR1 SGHAT, CDR2 FQNNGV.

This clonotype came up a few times. The chain carries TRBV4-1 and TRBJ1-2; D not certain. The CDR3 runs 16 residues. With 2 bases removed from V and 2 bases from J, the gap between germline ends came to 15 bases. The germline V gene encodes CDR1 MGHRA and CDR2 YSYEKL. The CDR3 coding sequence is TGCGCCAGCAGCCAATACTTTACGGACGCGAACTATGGCTACACCTTC. It codes for CASSQYFTDANYGYTF.